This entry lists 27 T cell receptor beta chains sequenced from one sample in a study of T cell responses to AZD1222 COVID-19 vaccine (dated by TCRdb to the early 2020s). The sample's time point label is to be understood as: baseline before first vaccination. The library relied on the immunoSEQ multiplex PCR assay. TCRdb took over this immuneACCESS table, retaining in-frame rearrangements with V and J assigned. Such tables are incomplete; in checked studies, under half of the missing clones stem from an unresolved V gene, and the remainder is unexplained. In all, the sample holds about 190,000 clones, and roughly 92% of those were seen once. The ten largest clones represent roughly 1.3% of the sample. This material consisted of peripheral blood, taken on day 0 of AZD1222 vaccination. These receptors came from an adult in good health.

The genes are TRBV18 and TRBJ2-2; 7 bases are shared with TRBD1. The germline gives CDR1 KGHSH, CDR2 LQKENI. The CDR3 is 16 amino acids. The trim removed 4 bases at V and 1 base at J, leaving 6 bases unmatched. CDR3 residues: CASSLSGQLNTGELFF. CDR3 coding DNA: TGTGCCAGCTCACTATCGGGACAGTTGAACACCGGGGAGCTGTTTTTT.

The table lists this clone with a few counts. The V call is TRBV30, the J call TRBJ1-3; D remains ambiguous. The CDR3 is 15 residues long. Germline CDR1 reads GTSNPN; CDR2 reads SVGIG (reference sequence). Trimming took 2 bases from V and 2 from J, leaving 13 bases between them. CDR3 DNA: TGTGCCTGGAGTTCTCGGCTTTTAACTGGAAACACCATATATTTT. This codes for CAWSSRLLTGNTIYF.

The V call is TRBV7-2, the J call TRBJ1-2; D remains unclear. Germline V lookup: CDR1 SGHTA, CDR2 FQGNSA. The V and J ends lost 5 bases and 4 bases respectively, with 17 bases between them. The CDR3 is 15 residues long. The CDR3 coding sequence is TGTGCCAGCAGCCGTGAACTCAGGTGGACCTATGGCTACACCTTC. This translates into CASSRELRWTYGYTF.

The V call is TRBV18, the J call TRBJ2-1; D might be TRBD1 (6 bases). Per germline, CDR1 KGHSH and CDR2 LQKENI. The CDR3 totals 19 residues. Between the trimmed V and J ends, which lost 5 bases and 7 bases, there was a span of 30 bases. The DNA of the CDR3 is TGTGCCAGCTCAATCTCGGCGAGGGGGAACAGAGGTAGATCAAATGAGCAGTTCTTC. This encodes CASSISARGNRGRSNEQFF. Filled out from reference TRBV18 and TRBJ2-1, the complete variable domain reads NAGVMQNPRHLVRRRGQEARLRCSPMKGHSHVYWYRQLPEEGLKFMVYLQKENIIDESGMPKERFSAEFPKEGPSILRIQQVVRGDSAAYFCASSISARGNRGRSNEQFFGPGTRLTVL.

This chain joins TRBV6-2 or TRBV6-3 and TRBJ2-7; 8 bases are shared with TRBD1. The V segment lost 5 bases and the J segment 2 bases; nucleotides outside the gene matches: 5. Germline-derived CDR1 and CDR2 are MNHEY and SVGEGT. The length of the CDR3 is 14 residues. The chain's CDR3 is CASSRTGNPYEQYF. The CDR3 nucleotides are TGTGCCAGCAGTCGGACAGGGAACCCCTACGAGCAGTACTTC.

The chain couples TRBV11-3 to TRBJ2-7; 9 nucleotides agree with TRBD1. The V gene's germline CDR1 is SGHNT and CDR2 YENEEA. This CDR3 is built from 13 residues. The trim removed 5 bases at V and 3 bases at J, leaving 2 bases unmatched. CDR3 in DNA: TGTGCCAGCAGCCGGGACAGGGACTACGAGCAGTACTTC. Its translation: CASSRDRDYEQYF.

The CDR3 DNA reads as TGTGCCAGCAGCTTAGGGTCCCCGAGCTCCTATAATTCACCCCTCCACTTT. Its translation: CASSLGSPSSYNSPLHF. The chain combines TRBV7-9 with TRBJ1-6; D is ambiguous. Germline lookup yields CDR1 SEHNR and CDR2 FQNEAQ (reference sequence). The length of the CDR3 is 17 residues. The V end was cut by 1 base, the J end by 0 bases, with 10 bases between.

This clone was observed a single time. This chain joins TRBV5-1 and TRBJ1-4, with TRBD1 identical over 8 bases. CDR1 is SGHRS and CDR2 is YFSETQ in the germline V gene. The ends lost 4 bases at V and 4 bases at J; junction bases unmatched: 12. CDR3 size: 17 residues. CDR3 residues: CASSPGPGQAYNEKLFF. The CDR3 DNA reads TGCGCCAGCAGCCCCGGCCCGGGACAGGCCTATAATGAAAAACTGTTTTTT.

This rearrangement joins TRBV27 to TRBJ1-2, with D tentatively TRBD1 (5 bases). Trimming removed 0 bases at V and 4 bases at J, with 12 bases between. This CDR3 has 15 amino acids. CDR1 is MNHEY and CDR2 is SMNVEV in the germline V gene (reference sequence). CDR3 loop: CASSLSPGQSYGYTF. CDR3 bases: TGTGCCAGCAGTTTATCTCCCGGACAAAGCTATGGCTACACCTTC.

CDR3 in amino acids: CASRAPATRGSPLHF. The CDR3 DNA follows: TGTGCCAGCAGAGCCCCAGCGACCCGGGGCTCACCCCTCCACTTT. This chain uses TRBV28 with TRBJ1-6, with a possible D match to TRBD1 (5 bases). Trimming cost V 6 bases and J 10 bases, with 19 bases left between them. From germline, CDR1 is MDHEN and CDR2 SYDVKM. CDR3 length: 15 amino acids.

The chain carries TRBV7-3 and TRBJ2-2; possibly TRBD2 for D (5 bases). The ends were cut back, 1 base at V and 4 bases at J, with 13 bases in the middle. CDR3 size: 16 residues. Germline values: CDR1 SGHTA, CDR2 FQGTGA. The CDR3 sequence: CASSLNSGRVTGELFF. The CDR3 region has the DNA TGTGCCAGCAGCTTAAACAGCGGTAGAGTCACCGGGGAGCTGTTTTTT.

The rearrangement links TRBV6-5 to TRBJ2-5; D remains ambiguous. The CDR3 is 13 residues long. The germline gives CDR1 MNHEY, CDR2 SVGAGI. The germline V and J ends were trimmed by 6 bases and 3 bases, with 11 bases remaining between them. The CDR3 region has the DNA TGTGCCAGCAGACCAATAGTAGAAGAGACCCAGTACTTC. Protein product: CASRPIVEETQYF.

As DNA, the CDR3 is TGTGCCAGCAACGGGGTTAATGAAAAACTGTTTTTT. It codes for CASNGVNEKLFF. J is TRBJ1-4 and V is TRBV28; D call uncertain. Germline CDR1 is MDHEN and CDR2 is SYDVKM. V lost 7 bases and J 4 bases, leaving 7 bases between the germline ends. CDR3 size: 12 residues.

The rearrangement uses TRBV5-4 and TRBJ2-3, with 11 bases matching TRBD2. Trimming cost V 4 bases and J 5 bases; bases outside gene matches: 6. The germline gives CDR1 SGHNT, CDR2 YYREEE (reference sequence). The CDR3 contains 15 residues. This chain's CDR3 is CASSRKLAGGDTQYF. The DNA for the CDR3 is TGTGCCAGCAGCCGAAAGCTAGCGGGAGGAGATACGCAGTATTTT.

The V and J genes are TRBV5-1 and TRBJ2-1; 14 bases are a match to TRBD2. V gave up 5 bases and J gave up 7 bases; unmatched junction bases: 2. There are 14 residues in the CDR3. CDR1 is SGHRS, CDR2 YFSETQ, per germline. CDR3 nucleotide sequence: TGCGCCAGCAGTGGGACTAGCGGGGGAAATGAGCAGTTCTTC. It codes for CASSGTSGGNEQFF.

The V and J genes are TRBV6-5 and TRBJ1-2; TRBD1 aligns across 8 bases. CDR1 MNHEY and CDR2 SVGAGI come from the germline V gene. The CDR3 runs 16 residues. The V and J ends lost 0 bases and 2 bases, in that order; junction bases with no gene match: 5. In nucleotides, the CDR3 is TGTGCCAGCAGTTACTCCTCAGGGGGCGGCAACTATGGCTACACCTTC. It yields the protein CASSYSSGGGNYGYTF.

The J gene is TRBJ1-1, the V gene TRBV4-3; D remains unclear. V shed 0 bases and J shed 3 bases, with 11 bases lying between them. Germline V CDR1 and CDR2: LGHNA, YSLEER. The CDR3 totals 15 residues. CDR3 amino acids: CASSQDGPEDTEAFF. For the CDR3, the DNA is TGCGCCAGCAGCCAAGATGGGCCCGAAGACACTGAAGCTTTCTTT.

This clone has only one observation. The CDR3 is CASSFVQGKAPSTEAFF. The CDR3 coding sequence is TGTGCCAGCAGTTTCGTGCAGGGTAAGGCCCCGAGCACTGAAGCTTTCTTT. The V gene is TRBV28, the J gene TRBJ1-1, with D perhaps TRBD1 (5 bases). From germline, CDR1 is MDHEN and CDR2 SYDVKM. The V end lost 3 bases, the J end lost 4 bases, and 21 bases lay between the germline ends. CDR3 size: 17 residues.

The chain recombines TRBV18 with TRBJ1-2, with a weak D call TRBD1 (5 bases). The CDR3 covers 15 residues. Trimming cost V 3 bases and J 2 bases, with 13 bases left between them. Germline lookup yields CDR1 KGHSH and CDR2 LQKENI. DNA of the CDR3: TGTGCCAGCTCACCCACCCAGGGCCGAAACTATGGCTACACCTTC. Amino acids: CASSPTQGRNYGYTF.

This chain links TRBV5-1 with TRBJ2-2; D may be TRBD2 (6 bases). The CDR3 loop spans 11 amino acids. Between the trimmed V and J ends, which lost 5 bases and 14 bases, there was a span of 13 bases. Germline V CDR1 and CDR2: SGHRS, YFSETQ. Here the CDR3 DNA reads TGCGCCAGCAGGATGCGGCGGGGCCTGTTTTTT. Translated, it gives CASRMRRGLFF.

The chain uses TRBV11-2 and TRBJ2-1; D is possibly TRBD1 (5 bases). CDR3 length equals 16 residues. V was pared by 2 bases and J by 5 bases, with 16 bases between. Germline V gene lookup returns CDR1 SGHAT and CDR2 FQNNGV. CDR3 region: CASSLMDIRTHNEQFF. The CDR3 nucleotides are TGTGCCAGCAGCTTAATGGACATTCGCACCCACAATGAGCAGTTCTTC.

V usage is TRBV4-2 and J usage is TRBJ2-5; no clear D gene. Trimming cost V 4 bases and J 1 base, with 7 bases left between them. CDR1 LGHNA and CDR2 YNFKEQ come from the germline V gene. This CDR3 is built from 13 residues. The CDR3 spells CASSPRTQETQYF. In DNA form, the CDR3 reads TGTGCCAGCAGCCCCAGGACCCAAGAGACCCAGTACTTC.

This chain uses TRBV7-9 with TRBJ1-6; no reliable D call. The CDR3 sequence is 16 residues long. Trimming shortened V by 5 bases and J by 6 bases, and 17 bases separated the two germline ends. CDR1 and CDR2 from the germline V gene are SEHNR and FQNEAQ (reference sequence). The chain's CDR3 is CASSPWVGEGNSPLHF. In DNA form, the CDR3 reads TGTGCCAGCAGCCCATGGGTGGGAGAAGGTAATTCACCCCTCCACTTT.

The CDR3 loop reads CSAENPPGYTF. CDR3 nucleotides: TGCAGTGCAGAGAACCCCCCGGGCTACACCTTC. The genes are TRBV20-1 and TRBJ1-2; D ambiguous. This CDR3 contains 11 residues. Trimming took off 6 bases at V and 8 bases at J, with 13 bases between the two ends. In germline, CDR1 is DFQATT, CDR2 SNEGSKA (reference sequence).

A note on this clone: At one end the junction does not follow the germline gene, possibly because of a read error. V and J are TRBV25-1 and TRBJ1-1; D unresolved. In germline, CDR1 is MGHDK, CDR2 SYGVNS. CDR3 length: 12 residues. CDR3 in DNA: TGTGCCAGCAGTCCGGGGAACTCTGAAGCTTTCTTT. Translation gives CASSPGNSEAFF.

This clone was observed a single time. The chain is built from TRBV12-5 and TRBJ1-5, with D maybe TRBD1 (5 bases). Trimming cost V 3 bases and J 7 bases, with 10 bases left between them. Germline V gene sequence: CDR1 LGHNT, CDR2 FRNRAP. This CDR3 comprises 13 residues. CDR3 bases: TGTGCTAGTGGTTTTGAGGGGTTGCAGCCCCAGCATTTT. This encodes CASGFEGLQPQHF.

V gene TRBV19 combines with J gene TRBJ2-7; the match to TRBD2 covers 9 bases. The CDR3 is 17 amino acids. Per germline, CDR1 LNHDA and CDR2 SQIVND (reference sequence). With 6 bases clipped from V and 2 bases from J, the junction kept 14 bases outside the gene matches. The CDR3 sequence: CASRPGWVAGAAYEQYF. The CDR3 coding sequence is TGTGCCAGTAGGCCCGGTTGGGTAGCGGGGGCCGCCTACGAGCAGTACTTC.